The table lists the clone carrying this TCR beta chain with many counts. The antigen is undetermined. The data are from a study of CD8+CD57+ T cells in acquired aplastic anemia. Study overall: Sorted CD4+ and CD8+ cells yielded roughly 3.2 ug of DNA on average.

TCR beta VDJ and CDR3 profiles were obtained from a genomic DNA template. TCRdb recomputed calls from the reads with MiXCR, one row per CDR3 protein. The data contain hundreds of thousands of distinct CDR3 sequences, approximately 32% of them singletons. Germline V lookup: CDR1 DFQATT, CDR2 SNEGSKA (reference sequence). The CDR3 loop spans 14 amino acids. Trimming left V 3 bases short and J 0 bases short, with 9 bases between. Study-wide points: Researchers report that about 29 CD8+ CDR3 sequences appeared in both patients and controls.

Sequencing was done on patients that had shown CD8+CD57+ cell expansion by flow cytometry. Severe acquired aplastic anemia was diagnosed in all patients. This sequence was found in a human donor with aplastic anemia. Sequencing was performed on sorted CD4+, CD8+, or CD8+CD57+ T cells (not recorded which) from PBMCs. J is TRBJ1-5 and V is TRBV20-1; D is unresolved. This CDR3 is CSASKGPSNQPQHF. The CDR3 DNA sequence: TGCAGTGCTAGTAAGGGCCCTAGCAATCAGCCCCAGCATTTT.